This T cell receptor (beta chain) was recorded in a study of Graves' ophthalmopathy and Graves' hyperthyroidism. Study overall: Stable hyperthyroidism was defined by absence of ophthalmopathy within 18 months of follow-up.

This clonotype was seen repeatedly, ten times or more. Amplification of the TCR beta CDR3 regions used RNA transcripts (as template). Second-round multiplex PCR came after a first-round RT-PCR that employed HTBI primers. MiXCR, applied by TCRdb to the multiplex PCR reads, yields one record per CDR3 protein. The table includes more than 1,000,000 distinct CDR3 sequences, about 36% detected once. From germline, CDR1 is SGHVS and CDR2 FQNEAQ. The CDR3 loop spans 13 amino acids. Trimming shortened V by 7 bases and J by 1 base, and 10 bases separated the two germline ends. The receptor's source is an adult man with Graves' hyperthyroidism. The chain has TRBV7-8 and TRBJ2-5; D ambiguous. The material sequenced was peripheral blood or thyroid tissue (not recorded which). CDR3 bases: TGTGCCAGCAACAGAGACTCCCAAGAGACCCAGTACTTC. Its protein product is CASNRDSQETQYF.